This T cell receptor (beta chain) was sequenced during a study of vaccination effects on CD4 cells after COVID-19. Germline lookup yields CDR1 SGHNT and CDR2 YYREEE (reference sequence). The V and J ends lost 0 bases and 9 bases respectively, with 8 bases between them. This CDR3 spans 12 amino acids. Turning to this clone: Its specificity is not known.

Some clones are missing from TCRdb's copy, which holds only in-frame ones; the method was immunoSEQ multiplex PCR. This sample has 25,000 to 35,000 clones; under 85% occur once, and the top ten carry 28%. Viral peptide pool expansion of antigen-specific CD4+ T cells preceded sequencing in the ViraFEST assay. With more than nine days of culture completed, CD4+ T cells were isolated. From March to December 2020, the person had a SARS-CoV-2 infection that was confirmed by PCR. Half the medium was swapped for IL-2 medium on days 3 and 7. The clonotype originates from a human donor who had a prior SARS-CoV-2 infection. The starting material was CD4+ T cells from PBMCs cultured with a peptide pool, obtained before COVID-19 vaccination. V and J are TRBV5-4 and TRBJ2-3; D not resolved. CDR3 bases: TGTGCCAGCAGCTTGGTCGGTGAGACGCAGTATTTT. It is translated as CASSLVGETQYF. The whole variable domain, remainder taken from reference TRBV5-4 and TRBJ2-3, is ETGVTQSPTHLIKTRGQQVTLRCSSQSGHNTVSWYQQALGQGPQFIFQYYREEENGRGNFPPRFSGLQFPNYSSELNVNALELDDSALYLCASSLVGETQYFGPGTRLTVL.